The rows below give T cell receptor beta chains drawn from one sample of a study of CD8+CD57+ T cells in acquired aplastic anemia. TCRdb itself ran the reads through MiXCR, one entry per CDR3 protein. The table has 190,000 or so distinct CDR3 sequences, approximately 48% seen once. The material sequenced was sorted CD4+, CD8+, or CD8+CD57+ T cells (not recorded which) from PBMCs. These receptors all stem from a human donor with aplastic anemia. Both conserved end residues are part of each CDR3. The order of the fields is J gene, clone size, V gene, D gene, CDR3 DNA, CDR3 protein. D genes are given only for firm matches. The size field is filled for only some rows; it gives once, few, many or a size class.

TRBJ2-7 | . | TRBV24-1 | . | TGTGCCACCAGTGCCCCCGGACTCTACGAGCAGTACTTC | CATSAPGLYEQYF
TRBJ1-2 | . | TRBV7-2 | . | TGTGCCAGCAGACAACAGGCGAATGGCTACACCTTC | CASRQQANGYTF
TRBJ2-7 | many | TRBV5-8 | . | TGTGCCAGCAGCTTCGGCAGAACCTACGAGCAGTACTTC | CASSFGRTYEQYF
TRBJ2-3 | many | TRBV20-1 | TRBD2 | TGCAGTGCTAGGGCTAGCGGGAGAGGGACAGATACGCAGTATTTT | CSARASGRGTDTQYF
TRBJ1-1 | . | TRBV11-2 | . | TGTGCCAGCAGCCGAAAGCCGCCCTCAGAGAACACTGAAGCTTTCTTT | CASSRKPPSENTEAFF
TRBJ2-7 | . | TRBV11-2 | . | TGTGCCAGCAGCTTAGACTCCGTTGAGCAGTACTTC | CASSLDSVEQYF
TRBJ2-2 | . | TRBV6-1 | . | TGTGCCAGCAGCCCCAGAGTCGACTCCGGGGAGCTGTTTTTT | CASSPRVDSGELFF
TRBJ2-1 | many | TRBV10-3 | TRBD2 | TGTGCCATCAGTGAGTCCGGGCTAGCGGGCCCCTACAATGAGCAGTTCTTC | CAISESGLAGPYNEQFF
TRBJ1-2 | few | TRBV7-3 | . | TGCGCCAGCAGCCAAATTAGCGGCTACACCTTC | CASSQISGYTF
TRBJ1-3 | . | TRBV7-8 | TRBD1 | TGTGCCAGCAGCCCCCCGGGGACAGGGTCTGGAAACACCATATATTTT | CASSPPGTGSGNTIYF
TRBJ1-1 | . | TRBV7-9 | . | TGTGCCAGCAGCTTAGCGCAAATCGGAACAAGGAACACTGAAGCTTTCTTT | CASSLAQIGTRNTEAFF
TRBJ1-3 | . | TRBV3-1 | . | TGTGCCAGCAGCTCTCCGTACGGTGGAAACACCATATATTTT | CASSSPYGGNTIYF
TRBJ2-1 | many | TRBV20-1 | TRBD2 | TGCAGTGCCCCCCCCCCGGGGGGCAATGAGCAGTTCTTC | CSAPPPGGNEQFF
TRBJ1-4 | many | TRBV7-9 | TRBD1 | TGTGCCAGCAGCCCCACAGGGGTAGGTGAAAAACTGTTTTTT | CASSPTGVGEKLFF
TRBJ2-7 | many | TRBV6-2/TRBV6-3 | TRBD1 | TGTGCCAGCAGTGGCGGGACAGGGGGAGAGCAGTACTTC | CASSGGTGGEQYF
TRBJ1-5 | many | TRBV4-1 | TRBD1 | TGCGCCAGCAGCCAAGATCCTCCAGGGGGAAATCAGCCCCAGCATTTT | CASSQDPPGGNQPQHF
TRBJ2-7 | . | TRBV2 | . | TGTGCCAGCAGTGAAGGGGTAGGCAGGGTCTACGAGCAGTACTTC | CASSEGVGRVYEQYF
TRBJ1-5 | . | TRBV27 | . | TGTGCCAGCAGTTTAGGCAGGGGCGGTCAGCCCCAGCATTTT | CASSLGRGGQPQHF
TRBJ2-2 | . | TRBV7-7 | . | TGTGCTAGCAGCTTGAGGTTCTCCAGCGGGAACACCGGGGAGCTGTTTTTT | CASSLRFSSGNTGELFF
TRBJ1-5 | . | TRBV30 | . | TGTGCCTGGAGTTCGGGTTCTGGCAATCAGCCCCAGCATTTT | CAWSSGSGNQPQHF